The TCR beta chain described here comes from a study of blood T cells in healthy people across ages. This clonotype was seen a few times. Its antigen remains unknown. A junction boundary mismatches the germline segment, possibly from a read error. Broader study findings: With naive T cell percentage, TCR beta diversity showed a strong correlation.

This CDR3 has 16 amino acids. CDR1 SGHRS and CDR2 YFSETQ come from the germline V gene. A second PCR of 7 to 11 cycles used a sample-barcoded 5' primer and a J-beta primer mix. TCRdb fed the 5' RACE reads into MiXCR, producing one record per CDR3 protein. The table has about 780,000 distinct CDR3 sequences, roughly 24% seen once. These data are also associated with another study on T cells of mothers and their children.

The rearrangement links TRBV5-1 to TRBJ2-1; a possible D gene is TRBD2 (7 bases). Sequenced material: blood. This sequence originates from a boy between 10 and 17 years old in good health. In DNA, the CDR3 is TGCGCCAGCAGCTTGGAACCGGGGGGCTCCTACAATGAGCGGTTCTTC. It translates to CASSLEPGGSYNERFF.